These T cell receptor beta chains were read from a single sample in a study of shared clonotypes between healthy human individuals. The table came from immunoSEQ multiplex PCR; TCRdb's copy has only in-frame clones and leaves some out. The table shows fewer than 600,000 clones, with approximately 85% occurring only once. The sample was PBMCs. The receptor source for this set is a woman between 40 and 55 years old in good health. Some clones in this sample may be carry-over from other donors' samples. Each CDR3 is given with its conserved first and last residue. The D gene is left open where the match is weak. The size field is filled for only some rows; it gives once, few, many or a size class.

>TRBV7-3|TRBD2|TRBJ2-7|-
CASSLAGSAYEQYF
TGTGCCAGCAGCCTAGCGGGAAGTGCCTACGAGCAGTACTTC
>TRBV14|-|TRBJ2-2|-
CASSQVFPGATGELFF
TGTGCCAGCAGCCAAGTCTTCCCCGGAGCCACCGGGGAGCTGTTTTTT
>TRBV4-3|TRBD2|TRBJ2-1|few
CASSHYAGLADYNEQFF
TGCGCCAGCAGCCACTACGCGGGACTAGCGGATTACAATGAGCAGTTCTTC
>TRBV30|TRBD2|TRBJ2-3|-
CALSPGGPDTQYF
TGTGCCCTGTCTCCGGGGGGACCGGATACGCAGTATTTT
>TRBV2|-|TRBJ1-3|-
CASSEAPTVGNTIYF
TGTGCCAGCAGTGAAGCTCCGACAGTTGGAAACACCATATATTTT
>TRBV28|TRBD1|TRBJ1-2|-
CASSRGQHYGYTF
TGTGCCAGCAGTAGGGGGCAGCACTATGGCTACACCTTC
>TRBV7-9|-|TRBJ1-1|-
CASSHQSPTDLAGDTEAFF
TGTGCCAGCAGCCACCAATCGCCGACAGACTTGGCCGGGGACACTGAAGCTTTCTTT
>TRBV27|TRBD2|TRBJ2-1|-
CASSLSPGLGGRVYNEQFF
TGTGCCAGCAGTTTATCCCCAGGGTTGGGCGGGAGAGTTTACAATGAGCAGTTCTTC
>TRBV28|-|TRBJ1-2|-
CASSRLYGYTF
TGTGCCAGCAGTCGACTCTATGGCTACACCTTC
>TRBV27|-|TRBJ2-2|-
CASSPSHNTGELFF
TGTGCCAGCAGTCCGAGTCATAACACCGGGGAGCTGTTTTTT
>TRBV30|-|TRBJ2-2|-
CAWNKGRKTGELFF
TGTGCCTGGAATAAGGGGAGAAAGACCGGGGAGCTGTTTTTT
>TRBV13|-|TRBJ2-2|-
CASSLDFGELFF
TGTGCCAGCAGCTTAGATTTCGGGGAGCTGTTTTTT
>TRBV10-2|-|TRBJ1-1|-
CASTQGPNTEAFF
TGCGCCAGCACCCAGGGGCCGAACACTGAAGCTTTCTTT
>TRBV7-9|TRBD2|TRBJ2-5|few
CASSFGAGGETQYF
TGTGCCAGCAGCTTTGGGGCGGGAGGAGAGACCCAGTACTTC
>TRBV19|-|TRBJ1-2|-
CASSVTGRYGYTF
TGTGCCAGTAGTGTCACAGGGAGGTATGGCTACACCTTC
>TRBV19|TRBD2|TRBJ2-7|-
CASSRTSGTAGGEQYF
TGTGCCAGTAGTCGGACTAGCGGGACGGCCGGGGGAGAGCAGTACTTC
>TRBV19|-|TRBJ2-1|-
CASSIGLEQFF
TGTGCCAGTAGTATCGGACTAGAGCAGTTCTTC
>TRBV28|TRBD1|TRBJ1-5|-
CASSLGDRTSRQPQHF
TGTGCCAGCAGTTTGGGGGACAGAACCTCGCGGCAGCCCCAGCATTTT
>TRBV15|TRBD2|TRBJ2-1|-
CATSFGTSGRANEQFF
TGTGCCACCAGCTTCGGGACTAGCGGGAGGGCGAATGAGCAGTTCTTC
>TRBV6-5|-|TRBJ1-1|-
CASSYGPGLQAFF
TGTGCCAGCAGTTACGGCCCCGGGCTACAAGCTTTCTTT
>TRBV5-1|TRBD2|TRBJ2-7|-
CASSLGTSGNPYEQYF
TGCGCCAGCAGCCTAGGGACTAGCGGGAACCCCTACGAGCAGTACTTC
>TRBV19|TRBD1|TRBJ2-2|once
CASSGQGYTGELFF
TGTGCCAGTAGCGGACAGGGCTACACCGGGGAGCTGTTTTTT
>TRBV30|-|TRBJ2-7|-
CAWSKDLRTLEQYF
TGTGCCTGGAGTAAGGACTTAAGAACCCTCGAGCAGTACTTC
>TRBV28|-|TRBJ2-6|-
CASSLGGTKSSGANVLTF
TGTGCCAGCAGTTTAGGGGGGACCAAATCCTCTGGGGCCAACGTCCTGACTTTC
>TRBV14|-|TRBJ2-7|-
CASSRDYSYEQYF
TGTGCCAGCAGCCGCGACTATTCCTACGAGCAGTACTTC
>TRBV7-2|-|TRBJ1-2|-
CASSPTGRKGHGYTF
TGTGCCAGCAGCCCCACAGGAAGGAAGGGGCACGGCTACACCTTC
>TRBV27|TRBD2|TRBJ2-1|-
CASTTSGIRSYNEQFF
TGTGCCAGCACCACTAGCGGGATTAGGTCCTACAATGAGCAGTTCTTC
>TRBV19|-|TRBJ2-6|-
CASSIRRPGANVLTF
TGTGCCAGTAGTATTAGGCGGCCTGGGGCCAACGTCCTGACTTTC
>TRBV11-2|-|TRBJ2-2|-
CASRLEEGLGTGELFF
TGTGCCAGCCGCCTCGAAGAGGGGCTGGGGACCGGGGAGCTGTTTTTT
>TRBV7-3|TRBD2|TRBJ2-3|-
CASSPGLAGVDTQYF
TGTGCCAGCAGCCCGGGACTAGCGGGAGTGGATACGCAGTATTTT
>TRBV5-1|-|TRBJ2-1|-
CASSLDNGFGGEQFF
TGCGCCAGCAGCTTGGACAATGGATTCGGTGGTGAGCAGTTCTTC
>TRBV2|TRBD2|TRBJ2-1|-
CASRASGSYAAVQQFF
TGTGCCAGCAGGGCTAGCGGGAGTTATGCAGCAGTTCAGCAGTTCTTC
>TRBV11-2|-|TRBJ2-7|-
CASSGGHTYEQYF
TGTGCCAGCAGCGGAGGACACACCTACGAGCAGTACTTC
>TRBV2|-|TRBJ1-1|few
CASSGLVSNTEAFF
TGTGCCAGCAGTGGGTTGGTGTCGAACACTGAAGCTTTCTTT
>TRBV2|-|TRBJ2-5|-
CASRNPPSETQYF
TGTGCCAGCAGGAACCCCCCAAGCGAGACCCAGTACTTC
>TRBV27|-|TRBJ2-5|-
CASSFGSSRGTQYF
TGTGCCAGCAGTTTTGGATCTTCACGGGGGACCCAGTACTTC
>TRBV5-1|-|TRBJ2-5|-
CASRRVQETQYF
TGCGCCAGCAGACGTGTCCAAGAGACCCAGTACTTC
>TRBV30|-|TRBJ1-2|-
CAWNPGPAGYTF
TGTGCCTGGAACCCCGGGCCGGCTGGCTACACCTTC
>TRBV5-1|TRBD1|TRBJ2-4|few
CASSFGRGNAKNIQYF
TGCGCCAGCAGCTTCGGCAGGGGGAACGCCAAAAACATTCAGTACTTC
>TRBV30|-|TRBJ2-1|-
CAWSGTGYNEQFF
TGTGCCTGGAGTGGTACAGGCTACAATGAGCAGTTCTTC
>TRBV30|TRBD1|TRBJ2-4|-
CAWREDRQWDIQYF
TGTGCCTGGAGAGAGGACAGGCAGTGGGACATTCAGTACTTC
>TRBV7-2|TRBD1|TRBJ2-1|-
CASSTTGGNEQFF
TGTGCCAGCAGCACGACAGGGGGGAATGAGCAGTTCTTC
>TRBV2|-|TRBJ1-2|few
CASSEEGRRGLLSYTF
TGTGCCAGCAGTGAAGAGGGGCGAAGGGGACTATTAAGCTACACCTTC
>TRBV27|TRBD1|TRBJ2-6|-
CASSSSGTGSGANVLTF
TGTGCCAGCAGTAGCTCCGGGACAGGGTCTGGGGCCAACGTCCTGACTTTC
>TRBV5-1|-|TRBJ1-1|-
CASSLETGHGAFF
TGCGCCAGCAGCTTGGAAACAGGGCACGGAGCTTTCTTT
>TRBV6-1|TRBD1|TRBJ2-7|-
CASSALGTGYTVQYF
TGTGCCAGCAGTGCCCTTGGGACAGGGTACACGGTGCAGTACTTC
>TRBV5-1|TRBD2|TRBJ2-5|once
CASSGGTTIQETQYF
TGCGCCAGCAGCGGCGGGACTACGATACAAGAGACCCAGTACTTC
>TRBV4-2|-|TRBJ2-2|-
CASSLGLVNTGELFF
TGTGCCAGCAGCCTGGGACTGGTGAACACCGGGGAGCTGTTTTTT